This TCR beta chain was documented in a study of T cells in Graves' hyperthyroidism and ophthalmopathy. In germline, CDR1 is LNHNV, CDR2 YYDKDF (reference sequence). This CDR3 is 16 amino acids long. Trimming removed 1 base at V and 6 bases at J, with 15 bases between. Authors of the study amplified TCR beta CDR3 regions from RNA transcripts. During a first-round RT-PCR of the TCR CDR3, the HTBI primer set was used. Via MiXCR, TCRdb re-called the multiplex PCR reads, giving one row per CDR3 protein. The data show about 640,000 distinct CDR3 sequences, nearly 45% seen once. This clonotype was observed at least ten times.

Material: peripheral blood or thyroid tissue (not recorded which). The source of this sequence is an adult man with Graves' disease, either hyperthyroidism or ophthalmopathy (not recorded which). The rearrangement links TRBV15 to TRBJ2-2; D might be TRBD1 (6 bases). The CDR3 sequence is CATSRAWAGAAGELFF. CDR3 sequence (DNA): TGTGCCACCAGCAGAGCGTGGGCAGGGGCGGCCGGGGAGCTGTTTTTT.